This record concerns one T cell receptor beta chain sequence. This entry comes from a study of shared clonotypes between healthy human individuals. TCRdb's table, derived via immunoSEQ multiplex PCR, lists solely in-frame clones and lacks some. The table includes over 850,000 clones, around three quarters detected once. The CDR3 runs to 14 residues. CDR1 LGHNA and CDR2 YNFKEQ come from the germline V gene. Unmatched junction bases numbered 5, after V lost 4 bases and J lost 4 bases. The origin of this receptor is a man between 18 and 29 years old in good health. Some clones in this sample may be carry-over from other donors' samples. Sequenced sample: memory CD4+ T cells from PBMCs. The subset here: CD45RA-negative fraction. J is TRBJ2-7 and V is TRBV4-2, with 9 bases lining up with TRBD1. The CDR3 is CASSRDRVLYEQYF. The CDR3, as DNA: TGTGCCAGCAGCCGGGACAGGGTGCTGTACGAGCAGTACTTC.